Only a few counts were recorded for the clone carrying this TCR beta chain. The antigen is undetermined. Method: immunoSEQ multiplex PCR; TCRdb's copy keeps in-frame clones and lacks some. The sample consists of some 91,000 clones, about 89% of them appearing once. The data were obtained in a study of OX40 agonist ivuxolimab in advanced cancers. V was cut by 3 bases and J by 0 bases, with 6 bases left in between. The CDR3 has 14 amino acids. Germline V gene lookup returns CDR1 LNHDA and CDR2 SQIVND (reference sequence). Findings of the study overall: Fewer expanded clones were found on average in CD4+ than in CD8+ T cells. Also showing low normalized T-cell clonal expansion were some of the nonresponders.

The clonotype comes from an adult with an advanced solid tumor such as melanoma, head and neck, liver or kidney cancer. This sequence joins TRBV19 and TRBJ2-1; possible D gene TRBD2, 5 bases. The sequencing here drew on CD4+ or CD8+ T cells sorted from blood, taken in a trial of the OX40 agonist ivuxolimab. CDR3 sequence: CASSIGSSYNEQFF. The CDR3 region has the DNA TGTGCCAGTAGTATTGGGAGCTCCTACAATGAGCAGTTCTTC. Together with reference TRBV19 and TRBJ2-1, the CDR3 gives the full variable domain: DGGITQSPKYLFRKEGQNVTLSCEQNLNHDAMYWYRQDPGQGLRLIYYSQIVNDFQKGDIAEGYSVSREKKESFPLTVTSAQKNPTAFYLCASSIGSSYNEQFFGPGTRLTVL.